One and the same sample provided the 9 T cell receptor beta chains below, sequenced in a study of CD4 T cells in relation to SARS-CoV-2 and coronaviruses. CD4+ T cells from unexposed donors were obtained before the COVID-19 pandemic (2011-2018). Isolation of CD4+ T cells took place after nine to ten days in culture. These receptors' targets are unknown. Using immunoSEQ multiplex PCR, the repertoire was profiled, and TCRdb retains in-frame clones only, with some absent. The table has about 18,000 clones, around 70% seen once; the top ten hold around 28%. Input material: CD4+ T cells from PBMCs, cultured in vitro. The source of these receptors is a human donor in good health.

The chain carries TRBV3-1 (or the pseudogene TRBV3-2) and TRBJ1-1; D is unresolved. The ends were cut back, 0 bases at V and 1 base at J, with 9 bases in the middle. In germline, CDR1 is LGHDT, CDR2 YNNKEL (reference sequence). The CDR3 consists of 15 residues. CDR3 nucleotide sequence: TGTGCCAGCAGCCAAGATGGAACACCGAACACTGAAGCTTTCTTT. Translating gives CASSQDGTPNTEAFF.

V and J are TRBV24-1 and TRBJ2-3; 9 positions agree with TRBD1. Germline CDR1 and CDR2: KGHDR and SFDVKD. This CDR3 has 17 amino acids. V lost 5 bases to trimming and J lost 0 bases; unmatched junction nucleotides: 8. CDR3 sequence: CATSGLQGAISTDTQYF. The CDR3 DNA reads TGTGCCACCAGTGGTTTACAGGGGGCGATTAGCACAGATACGCAGTATTTT.

This clone was seen a handful of times. The CDR3 reads CASSITWRQPQHF. In DNA form, the CDR3 reads TGTGCCAGTAGTATTACCTGGAGACAGCCCCAGCATTTT. The chain joins TRBV19 to TRBJ1-5, with no clear D. This CDR3 has 13 amino acids. V lost 3 bases, J lost 7 bases, and 10 bases lay in between. The germline V gene has CDR1 LNHDA and CDR2 SQIVND (reference sequence).

The chain uses TRBV13 and TRBJ1-4, with D maybe TRBD1 (5 bases). CDR3 length equals 14 residues. V lost 5 bases to trimming and J lost 7 bases, with 14 bases between them. The V gene's germline CDR1 is PRHDT and CDR2 FYEKMQ (reference sequence). CDR3 nucleotide sequence: TGTGCCAGCAGCCAGACAGTTGTAAGTGAAAAACTGTTTTTT. It yields the protein CASSQTVVSEKLFF.

Details on this clone: Its ends do not fully match the called genes, so a read error is possible. V gene TRBV6-5 combines with J gene TRBJ1-3; D ambiguous. Germline lookup yields CDR1 MNHEY and CDR2 SVGAGI. The CDR3 has 15 residues. CDR3 coding DNA: TGTGCCAGCAGTGACTCCCGCGACTCTGGAAACACCATATATTTT. Its protein product is CASSDSRDSGNTIYF.

The table lists this clone with a few counts. The chain recombines TRBV18 with TRBJ2-7; 10 nucleotides agree with TRBD2. Germline CDR1 and CDR2: KGHSH and LQKENI. The ends lost 0 bases at V and 2 bases at J; junction bases unmatched: 4. This CDR3 region has 16 residues. The CDR3 DNA is TGTGCCAGCTCACCACCGGCTAGCGGGGGAACCTACGAGCAGTACTTC. It codes for CASSPPASGGTYEQYF.

Here the CDR3 DNA reads TGCGCCAGCAGCTTGGATCGGGCAGGCAGTACTCAGTATTTT. Protein sequence: CASSLDRAGSTQYF. The gene calls are TRBV5-1 and TRBJ2-3; D gene unclear. The V end lost 0 bases, the J end lost 12 bases, and 17 bases lay between the germline ends. Per the germline V gene, CDR1 is SGHRS and CDR2 is YFSETQ. The CDR3 contains 14 residues.

The sample holds a few counts of this clone. In DNA, the CDR3 is TGTGCCAGTAGTATAGAACCCTATGGCTACACCTTC. Amino acids: CASSIEPYGYTF. The chain couples TRBV19 to TRBJ1-2; D is unresolved. In germline, CDR1 is LNHDA, CDR2 SQIVND (reference sequence). This CDR3 contains 12 residues. V was cut by 0 bases and J by 4 bases, with 3 bases left in between.

The genes are TRBV7-3 and TRBJ1-2; 7 positions agree with TRBD1. The J segment lost 6 bases and the V segment lost 5 bases, leaving 9 bases of the junction unmatched. CDR3 length: 14 amino acids. In germline, CDR1 is SGHTA, CDR2 FQGTGA. The CDR3 loop reads CASSPGVGGHGYTF. The DNA for the CDR3 is TGTGCCAGCAGCCCAGGGGTAGGGGGCCATGGCTACACCTTC. Full variable domain (missing parts from reference TRBV7-3 and TRBJ1-2): GAGVSQTPSNKVTEKGKYVELRCDPISGHTALYWYRQSLGQGPEFLIYFQGTGAADDSGLPNDRFFAVRPEGSVSTLKIQRTERGDSAVYLCASSPGVGGHGYTFGSGTRLTVV.